One and the same sample provided the 15 T cell receptor beta chains below, sequenced in a study of T cell responses to AZD1222 COVID-19 vaccine. Here immunoSEQ multiplex PCR was the method, and the copy in TCRdb shows in-frame clones only, minus some. The sample has some 150,000 clones, 80% to 90% seen once. This sample comprised peripheral blood, obtained on day 0 of AZD1222 vaccination. These receptors were taken from an adult in good health.

As to this clone: Other DNA sequences in the sample encode the same CDR3. The chain joins TRBV3-1 (or the pseudogene TRBV3-2) to TRBJ2-7; D is ambiguous. Trimming stripped 1 base from V and 6 bases from J, with 4 bases between. This CDR3 spans 11 amino acids. Germline V gives CDR1 LGHDT, CDR2 YNNKEL (reference sequence). The CDR3 DNA follows: TGTGCCAGCAGCCAAGGTGGCGAGCAGTACTTC. Translating it yields CASSQGGEQYF.

This clone was observed a handful of times. The J gene is TRBJ1-2, the V gene TRBV6-2 or TRBV6-3; 7 bases align to TRBD1. Germline assignment: CDR1 MNHEY and CDR2 SVGEGT. V was clipped by 4 bases and J by 0 bases; unmatched bases: 5. The CDR3 totals 15 residues. The CDR3 nucleotides read TGTGCCAGCAGTTTCTCCGGGACAGCTAACTATGGCTACACCTTC. Residues: CASSFSGTANYGYTF.

This chain connects TRBV10-1 to TRBJ1-2; 12 nucleotides match TRBD1. Germline-derived CDR1 and CDR2 are WNHNN and SYGVQD (reference sequence). The CDR3 runs 17 residues. V lost 2 bases to trimming and J lost 4 bases; unmatched junction nucleotides: 8. The CDR3 here is CASSEPGQGARTYGYTF. The CDR3 DNA reads as TGCGCCAGCAGTGAGCCGGGACAGGGGGCGCGTACCTATGGCTACACCTTC.

The J gene is TRBJ1-1, the V gene TRBV11-3; D is unresolved. This CDR3 is built from 13 residues. V lost 5 bases and J 1 base, leaving 8 bases between the germline ends. The germline gives CDR1 SGHNT, CDR2 YENEEA. In nucleotides, the CDR3 is TGTGCCAGCAGCGAGGGCTGGAACACTGAAGCTTTCTTT. This encodes CASSEGWNTEAFF.

V is TRBV9 and J is TRBJ2-2, with a tentative D call TRBD1 (5 bases). From germline, CDR1 is SGDLS and CDR2 YYNGEE. The CDR3 is 15 amino acids. Trimming took 5 bases from V and 5 from J, leaving 16 bases between them. The CDR3 spells CASSGRGSWTGELFF. Written as DNA, the CDR3 is TGTGCCAGCAGTGGAAGGGGTAGTTGGACCGGGGAGCTGTTTTTT.

The count of this clone is one. The chain carries TRBV7-9 and TRBJ1-1; no firm D call. The V end was cut by 5 bases, the J end by 5 bases, with 15 bases between. This CDR3 comprises 14 residues. Germline V gene sequence: CDR1 SEHNR, CDR2 FQNEAQ (reference sequence). DNA of the CDR3: TGTGCCAGCAGCCCCCAAGCGGGGAGGACTGAAGCTTTCTTT. Its protein is CASSPQAGRTEAFF.

This sequence joins TRBV30 and TRBJ2-2; 7 nucleotides agree with TRBD1. J was trimmed by 5 bases and V by 5 bases; bases with no gene match: 11. CDR1 GTSNPN and CDR2 SVGIG come from the germline V gene (reference sequence). This CDR3 is 15 amino acids long. CDR3 bases: TGTGCCTGGGGCACCCAGGGACAGTTGACCGGGGAGCTGTTTTTT. It yields the protein CAWGTQGQLTGELFF.

The gene calls are TRBV7-9 and TRBJ2-3, with TRBD2 as a possible D gene (5 bases). Germline-derived CDR1 and CDR2 are SEHNR and FQNEAQ (reference sequence). The CDR3 has 15 residues. Trimming removed 4 bases from V and 5 bases from J, with 16 bases in between. CDR3 in DNA: TGTGCCAGCAGCTGGGGAGTTACTACCGAAGATACGCAGTATTTT. Translation: CASSWGVTTEDTQYF.

This clone was seen only once. The chain employs TRBV4-3 and TRBJ2-7; D possibly matches TRBD1 or TRBD2 (6 bases each). Germline V gene sequence: CDR1 LGHNA, CDR2 YSLEER. There are 15 residues in the CDR3. V dropped 0 bases and J dropped 1 base, with 10 bases sitting between them. CDR3 in amino acids: CASSQDEGGSYEQYF. CDR3 coding DNA: TGCGCCAGCAGCCAAGATGAGGGGGGTTCCTACGAGCAGTACTTC.

This chain connects TRBV5-5 to TRBJ1-6; D remains unclear. CDR3 length: 16 residues. With 0 bases removed from V and 5 bases from J, the gap between germline ends came to 12 bases. Germline V lookup: CDR1 SGHKS, CDR2 YYEKEE (reference sequence). In DNA form, the CDR3 reads TGTGCCAGCAGCTTGGCCGGGTCGGAAAATAATTCACCCCTCCACTTT. Translating it yields CASSLAGSENNSPLHF.

The chain joins TRBV19 to TRBJ1-5; TRBD1 might be the D (5 bases). V was trimmed by 3 bases and J by 1 base, leaving 10 bases between them. This CDR3 is built from 15 residues. CDR1 LNHDA and CDR2 SQIVND come from the germline V gene (reference sequence). This CDR3 reads CASSINGASNQPQHF. The CDR3 DNA is TGTGCCAGTAGTATTAACGGGGCGAGCAATCAGCCCCAGCATTTT.

V gene TRBV20-1 combines with J gene TRBJ1-2; no reliable D call. V lost 3 bases, J lost 4 bases, and 9 bases lay in between. The CDR3 covers 12 residues. Germline V CDR1 and CDR2: DFQATT, SNEGSKA (reference sequence). CDR3 protein: CSASYGSYGYTF. CDR3 nucleotide sequence: TGCAGTGCTAGTTACGGGTCCTATGGCTACACCTTC.

The chain uses TRBV5-1 and TRBJ1-1; possibly TRBD1 for D (6 bases). Germline V gene lookup returns CDR1 SGHRS and CDR2 YFSETQ. The CDR3 runs to 15 residues. The V gene lost 0 bases and the J gene lost 7 bases, with 16 bases spanning the gap. The CDR3 sequence: CASSLDPQGYGEAFF. CDR3 DNA: TGCGCCAGCAGCTTGGACCCACAGGGTTACGGTGAAGCTTTCTTT. Full variable domain (rest looked up from reference TRBV5-1 and TRBJ1-1): KAGVTQTPRYLIKTRGQQVTLSCSPISGHRSVSWYQQTPGQGLQFLFEYFSETQRNKGNFPGRFSGRQFSNSRSEMNVSTLELGDSALYLCASSLDPQGYGEAFFGQGTRLTVV.

This rearrangement joins TRBV7-9 to TRBJ1-1; no definite D call. The germline gives CDR1 SEHNR, CDR2 FQNEAQ (reference sequence). The CDR3 is made up of 14 amino acids. V was pared by 4 bases and J by 0 bases, with 9 bases between. The CDR3 DNA sequence: TGTGCCAGCAGCTCTATAGAGCTGAACACTGAAGCTTTCTTT. This encodes CASSSIELNTEAFF.

The J gene is TRBJ2-2, the V gene TRBV6-2 or TRBV6-3; 8 bases line up with TRBD1. V trimming: 5 bases; J trimming: 3 bases; junction bases outside the gene matches: 8. Germline CDR1 MNHEY, CDR2 SVGEGT. This CDR3 region has 16 residues. The CDR3 protein is CASSRDRMGHTGELFF. The DNA of the CDR3 is TGTGCCAGCAGTAGGGACAGGATGGGACACACCGGGGAGCTGTTTTTT.